This T cell receptor (beta chain) is from a study of T-cell memory formation after mild COVID-19. Study findings and constraints: There was no confirmation that second-wave clones peaking on day 37 were SARS-CoV-2 specific.

Between the trimmed V and J ends, which lost 5 bases and 4 bases, there was a span of 9 bases. The CDR3 is made up of 13 amino acids. Germline V gene lookup returns CDR1 SEHNR and CDR2 FQNEAQ (reference sequence). To note about this clonotype: Its antigen is as yet unknown.

Amplification by 5'RACE using constant-segment primers produced TCR alpha and TCR beta cDNA libraries that carried sample barcodes and UMIs. TCRdb reprocessed the 5' RACE reads via MiXCR and lists one record per CDR3 protein. The sample lists roughly 480,000 distinct CDR3 sequences, around 27% occurring once. The specimen was PBMCs or a T cell subset sorted from them (not recorded which). This sequence joins TRBV7-9 and TRBJ2-1; D may be TRBD2 (5 bases). The receptor was derived from an adult woman who had mild COVID-19 (a few samples of this study predate the infection). Cell type and time point are not known. The CDR3 DNA follows: TGTGCCAGCAGCCAACTAGTTTACAATGAGCAGTTCTTC. This sequence encodes CASSQLVYNEQFF. Combining the CDR3 with reference TRBV7-9 and TRBJ2-1 gives the whole variable domain DTGVSQNPRHKITKRGQNVTFRCDPISEHNRLYWYRQTLGQGPEFLTYFQNEAQLEKSRLLSDRFSAERPKGSFSTLEIQRTEQGDSAMYLCASSQLVYNEQFFGPGTRLTVL.